This is a list of T cell receptor beta chains from one sample in a study of blood T cell repertoires in COVID-19. Sequenced by immunoSEQ multiplex PCR; TCRdb stores in-frame clones only, minus some. The repertoire holds approximately 98,000 clones, with about four fifths as singletons. The sample was peripheral blood. These receptors were obtained from a man at least 80 years old with acute or convalescent COVID-19. CDR3s include the opening cysteine and the closing phenylalanine or tryptophan. D genes are given only for firm matches. A row's size may be missing; if present it is once, few, many or a size class.

J	V	D	size	CDR3	DNA
TRBJ2-6	TRBV6-5	TRBD2	.	CASIGEGSGANVLTF	TGTGCCAGCATAGGGGAGGGTTCTGGGGCCAACGTCCTGACTTTC
TRBJ1-3	TRBV7-8	.	.	CASSLAGRAGNTIYF	TGTGCCAGCAGCTTAGCGGGCAGGGCTGGAAACACCATATATTTT
TRBJ2-1	TRBV28	.	.	CASSLNARSNEQFF	TGTGCCAGCAGTTTAAACGCGCGGAGCAATGAGCAGTTCTTC
TRBJ2-5	TRBV3-1/TRBV3-2	TRBD2	.	CASSQEAVAGYQETQYF	TGTGCCAGCAGCCAAGAGGCCGTAGCGGGGTACCAAGAGACCCAGTACTTC
TRBJ2-1	TRBV18	.	.	CASSPPLHSSYNEQFF	TGTGCCAGCTCACCACCGCTTCACAGCTCCTACAATGAGCAGTTCTTC
TRBJ1-2	TRBV7-2	.	.	CASSLGQPRDGYTF	TGTGCCAGCAGCCTAGGACAGCCCAGGGATGGCTACACCTTC
TRBJ2-5	TRBV5-1	TRBD1	.	CASSTPTGSRETQYF	TGCGCCAGCAGCACCCCGACAGGGTCTCGAGAGACCCAGTACTTC
TRBJ2-7	TRBV7-9	TRBD2	.	CASSYPTSGSTYEQYF	TGTGCCAGCAGCTACCCTACTAGCGGGTCCACCTACGAGCAGTACTTC
TRBJ1-1	TRBV14	.	once	CASSRGGVGTEAFF	TGTGCCAGCAGCCGGGGGGGAGTGGGTACTGAAGCTTTCTTT
TRBJ2-1	TRBV28	.	.	CASSTLGANEQFF	TGTGCCAGCAGTACTCTAGGGGCCAATGAGCAGTTCTTC
TRBJ1-5	TRBV5-1	TRBD1	.	CASSVGTGGTRNQPQHF	TGCGCCAGCAGCGTAGGGACAGGGGGAACTCGCAATCAGCCCCAGCATTTT
TRBJ2-5	TRBV7-2	TRBD2	.	CASSPPGAGGIETQYF	TGTGCCAGCAGCCCGCCAGGGGCGGGAGGGATAGAGACCCAGTACTTC
TRBJ1-2	TRBV7-2	.	few	CASSLSFGESKDYTF	TGTGCCAGCAGCCTTAGTTTTGGGGAGTCCAAAGACTACACCTTC